This T cell receptor (beta chain) is from a study of T cell responses to AZD1222 COVID-19 vaccine. This CDR3 region has 15 residues. Germline V CDR1 and CDR2: MNHEY, SVGAGI. J lost 0 bases, V lost 5 bases, and 4 bases had no gene match. Profiling relied on immunoSEQ multiplex PCR, and the TCRdb table lists in-frame clones only, not all of them. The table has roughly 200,000 clones, approximately 92% seen once. The TCR sequence derives from an adult in good health. V and J are TRBV6-5 and TRBJ1-5, with 7 bases aligning to TRBD1. The starting material was peripheral blood, obtained on day 0 of AZD1222 vaccination. CDR3 coding DNA: TGTGCCAGCAGTCGGGAGGGGGCTAGCAATCAGCCCCAGCATTTT. Translating gives CASSREGASNQPQHF.